This T cell receptor beta chain stems from a study of blood T cell repertoires in COVID-19. Clones were sequenced by immunoSEQ multiplex PCR, and TCRdb holds only the in-frame ones, with some missing. Counted here are about 100,000 clones, about 88% occurring once; the ten biggest clones make up over 7%. Germline V gene lookup returns CDR1 PRHDT and CDR2 FYEKMQ (reference sequence). The CDR3 sequence is 12 residues long. V was shortened by 5 bases and J by 8 bases, with 12 bases between the two germline ends. Sequencing used peripheral blood. The sequence derives from a young man in a cohort sampled during active COVID-19. This chain joins TRBV13 and TRBJ1-2, with no clear D. As DNA, the CDR3 is TGTGCCAGCAGCATAAGATCGGGAGGCTACACCTTC. It is translated as CASSIRSGGYTF.